A selection of T cell receptor beta chains follows, all from one sample in a study of blood T cells in healthy people across ages. TCRdb used MiXCR to reprocess the 5' RACE reads, holding one entry per CDR3 protein. The sample contains 1.5 million to 2 million distinct CDR3 sequences, about 50% of which appear only once. Sequenced sample: blood. The receptors stem from a woman aged 35 to 49 in good health. Both conserved end residues are part of each CDR3. Each record gives: CDR3 protein, CDR3 DNA, D gene, V gene, J gene, clone size. D genes are given only for firm matches. The size field is filled for only some rows; it gives once, few, many or a size class.

cdr3_aa: CDSRPTWGAQETQYF; cdr3_nt: TGTGACAGCAGGCCAACGTGGGGGGCCCAAGAGACCCAGTACTTC; d_call: .; v_call: TRBV2; j_call: TRBJ2-5; clone_size: .
cdr3_aa: CASIDRYNEQFF; cdr3_nt: TGTGCCAGCATTGATCGATACAATGAGCAGTTCTTC; d_call: .; v_call: TRBV6-1; j_call: TRBJ2-1; clone_size: once
cdr3_aa: CSAILAYNEQFF; cdr3_nt: TGCAGTGCTATCCTAGCGTACAATGAGCAGTTCTTC; d_call: .; v_call: TRBV20-1; j_call: TRBJ2-1; clone_size: few
cdr3_aa: CASSSIQSSYNEQFF; cdr3_nt: TGTGCCAGCAGTTCGATCCAAAGCTCCTACAATGAGCAGTTCTTC; d_call: .; v_call: TRBV6-5; j_call: TRBJ2-1; clone_size: .
cdr3_aa: CASSLSGSPSGDYSFETQYF; cdr3_nt: TGTGCCAGCAGTTTATCCGGCAGTCCTAGCGGGGACTACTCGTTTGAGACCCAGTACTTC; d_call: TRBD2; v_call: TRBV27; j_call: TRBJ2-5; clone_size: .
cdr3_aa: CASSQPGQGSNTQYF; cdr3_nt: TGTGCCAGCAGCCAGCCAGGACAGGGGTCAAATACGCAGTATTTT; d_call: TRBD1; v_call: TRBV7-9; j_call: TRBJ2-3; clone_size: .
cdr3_aa: CASSKWTGEKTQYF; cdr3_nt: TGCGCCAGCAGCAAGTGGACAGGGGAGAAGACCCAGTACTTC; d_call: TRBD1; v_call: TRBV5-1; j_call: TRBJ2-5; clone_size: .
cdr3_aa: CASSFSGRSADTQYF; cdr3_nt: TGTGCCAGCAGTTTCTCGGGCCGATCGGCAGATACGCAGTATTTT; d_call: .; v_call: TRBV28; j_call: TRBJ2-3; clone_size: .
cdr3_aa: CASSPSTGSETQYF; cdr3_nt: TGTGCCAGCAGCCCTTCGACAGGGTCGGAGACCCAGTACTTC; d_call: TRBD1; v_call: TRBV18; j_call: TRBJ2-5; clone_size: .
cdr3_aa: CASSNRREETQYF; cdr3_nt: TGCGCCAGCAGTAACAGGAGGGAAGAGACCCAGTACTTC; d_call: .; v_call: TRBV5-1; j_call: TRBJ2-5; clone_size: .
cdr3_aa: CASSFGLIGYTF; cdr3_nt: TGTGCCAGCAGTTTCGGACTGATTGGCTACACCTTC; d_call: .; v_call: TRBV12-3/TRBV12-4; j_call: TRBJ1-2; clone_size: .
cdr3_aa: CSANPGPWGDEQFF; cdr3_nt: TGCAGTGCTAACCCCGGGCCTTGGGGGGATGAGCAGTTCTTC; d_call: .; v_call: TRBV20-1; j_call: TRBJ2-1; clone_size: .
cdr3_aa: CATMGGTENTEAFF; cdr3_nt: TGTGCCACCATGGGGGGGACAGAGAACACTGAAGCTTTCTTT; d_call: TRBD1; v_call: TRBV28; j_call: TRBJ1-1; clone_size: .
cdr3_aa: CASQPRGTYYGYTF; cdr3_nt: TGTGCCAGCCAACCGAGGGGGACGTACTATGGCTACACCTTC; d_call: .; v_call: TRBV12-3/TRBV12-4; j_call: TRBJ1-2; clone_size: few
cdr3_aa: CASSYLSIGEETQYF; cdr3_nt: TGTGCCAGCAGTTACCTTTCGATCGGAGAAGAGACCCAGTACTTC; d_call: .; v_call: TRBV6-2/TRBV6-3; j_call: TRBJ2-5; clone_size: .
cdr3_aa: CASSYRSPYEQYF; cdr3_nt: TGCGCCAGCAGCTACAGGTCCCCCTACGAGCAGTACTTC; d_call: .; v_call: TRBV5-1; j_call: TRBJ2-7; clone_size: .
cdr3_aa: CASRIGQGANEQFF; cdr3_nt: TGCGCCAGCAGAATTGGACAGGGGGCCAATGAGCAGTTCTTC; d_call: TRBD1; v_call: TRBV5-1; j_call: TRBJ2-1; clone_size: .
cdr3_aa: CASGGTHLRDTQYF; cdr3_nt: TGTGCCAGCGGCGGGACCCACTTGCGGGATACGCAGTATTTT; d_call: .; v_call: TRBV2; j_call: TRBJ2-3; clone_size: .
cdr3_aa: CSVGQLAGELFF; cdr3_nt: TGCAGCGTGGGCCAATTAGCCGGGGAGCTGTTTTTT; d_call: .; v_call: TRBV29-1; j_call: TRBJ2-2; clone_size: .
cdr3_aa: CASSQDKSLGYNEQYF; cdr3_nt: TGCGCCAGCAGCCAAGATAAAAGTCTAGGGTACAATGAGCAGTACTTC; d_call: .; v_call: TRBV4-3; j_call: TRBJ2-7; clone_size: .
cdr3_aa: CATAVAYEQYF; cdr3_nt: TGTGCCACCGCGGTCGCATACGAGCAGTACTTC; d_call: .; v_call: TRBV2; j_call: TRBJ2-7; clone_size: few
cdr3_aa: CASSLSPDTPRYF; cdr3_nt: TGTGCCAGCAGCCTTTCACCCGACACCCCAAGGTACTTC; d_call: .; v_call: TRBV6-5; j_call: TRBJ2-7; clone_size: .